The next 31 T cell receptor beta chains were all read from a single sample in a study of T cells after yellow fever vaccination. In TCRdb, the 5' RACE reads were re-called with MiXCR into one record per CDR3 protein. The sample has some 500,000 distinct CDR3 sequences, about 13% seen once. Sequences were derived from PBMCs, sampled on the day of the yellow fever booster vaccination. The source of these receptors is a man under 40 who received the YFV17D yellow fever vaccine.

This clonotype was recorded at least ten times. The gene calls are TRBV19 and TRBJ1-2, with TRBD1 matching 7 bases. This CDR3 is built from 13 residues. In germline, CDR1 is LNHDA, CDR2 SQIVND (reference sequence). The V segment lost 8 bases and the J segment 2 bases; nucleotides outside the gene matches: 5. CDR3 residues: CASSTGLNYGYTF. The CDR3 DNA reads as TGTGCCAGTTCGACAGGGTTGAACTATGGCTACACCTTC.

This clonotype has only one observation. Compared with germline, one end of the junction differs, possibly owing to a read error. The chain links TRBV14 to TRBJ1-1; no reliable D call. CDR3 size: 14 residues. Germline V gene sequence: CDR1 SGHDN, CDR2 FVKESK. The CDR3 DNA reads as TGTGCCAGCAGCCTGGCTGTACCGAACACTGAAGTTTTCTTT. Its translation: CASSLAVPNTEVFF.

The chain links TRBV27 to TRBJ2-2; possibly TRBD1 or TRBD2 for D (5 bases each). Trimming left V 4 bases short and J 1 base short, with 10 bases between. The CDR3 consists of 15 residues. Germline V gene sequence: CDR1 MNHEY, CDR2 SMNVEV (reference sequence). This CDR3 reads CASSSGRRNTGELFF. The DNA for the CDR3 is TGTGCCAGCAGTTCGGGACGGAGGAACACCGGGGAGCTGTTTTTT.

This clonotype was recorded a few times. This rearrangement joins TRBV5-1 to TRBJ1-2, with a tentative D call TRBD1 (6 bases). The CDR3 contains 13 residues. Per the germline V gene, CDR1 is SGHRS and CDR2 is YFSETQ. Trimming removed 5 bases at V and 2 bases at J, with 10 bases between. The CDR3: CASRGQFNYGYTF. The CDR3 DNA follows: TGCGCCAGCAGGGGACAATTCAACTATGGCTACACCTTC.

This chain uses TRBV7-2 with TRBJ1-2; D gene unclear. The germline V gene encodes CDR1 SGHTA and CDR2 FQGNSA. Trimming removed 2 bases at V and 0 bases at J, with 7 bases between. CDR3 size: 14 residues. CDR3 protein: CASSLSAANYGYTF. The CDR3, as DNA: TGTGCCAGCAGCTTATCGGCAGCTAACTATGGCTACACCTTC.

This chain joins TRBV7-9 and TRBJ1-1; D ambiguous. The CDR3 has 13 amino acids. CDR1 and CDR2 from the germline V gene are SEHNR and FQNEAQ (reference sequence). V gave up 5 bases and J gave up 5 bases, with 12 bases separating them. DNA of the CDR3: TGTGCCAGCAGCCCCGCAGTATTGACTGAAGCTTTCTTT. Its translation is CASSPAVLTEAFF.

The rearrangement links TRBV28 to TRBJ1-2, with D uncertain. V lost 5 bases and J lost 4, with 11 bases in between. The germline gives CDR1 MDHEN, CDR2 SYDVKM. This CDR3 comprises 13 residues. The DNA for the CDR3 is TGTGCCAGCAGTAGTCCCCGGGGCTATGGCTACACCTTC. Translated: CASSSPRGYGYTF.

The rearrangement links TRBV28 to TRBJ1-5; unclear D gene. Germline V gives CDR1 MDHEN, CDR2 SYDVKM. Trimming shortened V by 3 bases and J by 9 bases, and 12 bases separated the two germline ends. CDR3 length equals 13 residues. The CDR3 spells CASSLEQYRPQHF. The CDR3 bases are TGTGCCAGCAGTTTGGAACAATATCGGCCCCAGCATTTT.

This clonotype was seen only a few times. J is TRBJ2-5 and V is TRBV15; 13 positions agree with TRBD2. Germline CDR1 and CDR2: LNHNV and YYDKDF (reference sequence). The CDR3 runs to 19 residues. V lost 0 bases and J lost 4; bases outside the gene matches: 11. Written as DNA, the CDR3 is TGTGCCACCAGCAGAGACCGAAGGACTAGCGGGAGTTTGGTAGAGACCCAGTACTTC. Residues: CATSRDRRTSGSLVETQYF.

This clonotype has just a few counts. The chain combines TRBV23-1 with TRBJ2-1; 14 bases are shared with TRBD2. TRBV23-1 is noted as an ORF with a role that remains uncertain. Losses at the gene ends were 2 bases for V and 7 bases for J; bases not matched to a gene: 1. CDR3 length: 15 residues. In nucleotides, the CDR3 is TGCGCCAGCAGTCAAAGGACTAGCGGGAGGAATGAGCAGTTCTTC. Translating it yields CASSQRTSGRNEQFF.

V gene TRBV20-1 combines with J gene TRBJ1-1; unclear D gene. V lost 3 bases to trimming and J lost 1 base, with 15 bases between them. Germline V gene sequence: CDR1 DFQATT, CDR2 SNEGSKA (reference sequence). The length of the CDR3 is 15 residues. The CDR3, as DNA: TGCAGTGCTAGCCAATTATCCTTTCGGAACACTGAAGCTTTCTTT. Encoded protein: CSASQLSFRNTEAFF.

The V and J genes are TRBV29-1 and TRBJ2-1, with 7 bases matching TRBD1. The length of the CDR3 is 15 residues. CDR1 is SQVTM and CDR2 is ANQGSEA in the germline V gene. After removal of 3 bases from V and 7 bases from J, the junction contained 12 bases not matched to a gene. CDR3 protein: CSVDPRGLRGNEQFF. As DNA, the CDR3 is TGCAGCGTTGATCCCCGCGGACTCAGGGGGAATGAGCAGTTCTTC.

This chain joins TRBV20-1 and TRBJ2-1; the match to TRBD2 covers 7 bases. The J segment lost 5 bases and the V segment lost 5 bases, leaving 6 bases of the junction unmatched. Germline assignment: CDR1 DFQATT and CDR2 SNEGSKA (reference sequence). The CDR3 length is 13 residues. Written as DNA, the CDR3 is TGCAGTGCTCCCCGGCTAGCGGACAATGAGCAGTTCTTC. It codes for CSAPRLADNEQFF.

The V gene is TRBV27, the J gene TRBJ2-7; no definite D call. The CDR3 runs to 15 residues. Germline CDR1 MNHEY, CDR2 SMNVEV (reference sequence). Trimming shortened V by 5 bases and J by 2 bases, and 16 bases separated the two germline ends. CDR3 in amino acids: CASSPHPPSAYEQYF. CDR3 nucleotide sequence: TGTGCCAGCAGTCCCCATCCACCGAGCGCCTACGAGCAGTACTTC.

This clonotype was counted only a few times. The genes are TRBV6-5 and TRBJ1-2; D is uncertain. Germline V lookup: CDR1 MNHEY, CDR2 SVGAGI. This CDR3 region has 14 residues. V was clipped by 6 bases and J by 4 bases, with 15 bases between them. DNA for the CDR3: TGTGCCAGCAGACACTCTAATCCACTCTATGGCTACACCTTC. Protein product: CASRHSNPLYGYTF.

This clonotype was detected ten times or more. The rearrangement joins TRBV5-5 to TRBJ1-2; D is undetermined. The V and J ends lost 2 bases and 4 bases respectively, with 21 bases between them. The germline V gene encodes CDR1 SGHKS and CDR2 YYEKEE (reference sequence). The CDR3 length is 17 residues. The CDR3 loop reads CASSFPRGTDLSYGYTF. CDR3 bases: TGTGCCAGCAGCTTTCCCCGCGGCACCGACCTATCCTATGGCTACACCTTC. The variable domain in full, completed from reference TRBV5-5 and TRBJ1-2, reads DAGVTQSPTHLIKTRGQQVTLRCSPISGHKSVSWYQQVLGQGPQFIFQYYEKEERGRGNFPDRFSARQFPNYSSELNVNALLLGDSALYLCASSFPRGTDLSYGYTFGSGTRLTVV.

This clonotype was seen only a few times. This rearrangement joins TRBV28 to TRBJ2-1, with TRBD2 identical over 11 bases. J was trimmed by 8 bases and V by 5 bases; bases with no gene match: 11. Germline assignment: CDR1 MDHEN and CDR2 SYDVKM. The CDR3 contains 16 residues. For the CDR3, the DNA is TGTGCCAGCAGTACCCCCGGGACTAGCGGTTCTCATGAGCAGTTCTTC. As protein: CASSTPGTSGSHEQFF.

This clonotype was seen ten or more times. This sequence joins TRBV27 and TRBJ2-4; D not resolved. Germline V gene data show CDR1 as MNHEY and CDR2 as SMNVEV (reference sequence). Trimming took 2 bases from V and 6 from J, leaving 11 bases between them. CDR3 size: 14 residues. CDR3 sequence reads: CASSLKNVGNIQYF. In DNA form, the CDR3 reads TGTGCCAGCAGTTTAAAGAACGTGGGAAACATTCAGTACTTC.

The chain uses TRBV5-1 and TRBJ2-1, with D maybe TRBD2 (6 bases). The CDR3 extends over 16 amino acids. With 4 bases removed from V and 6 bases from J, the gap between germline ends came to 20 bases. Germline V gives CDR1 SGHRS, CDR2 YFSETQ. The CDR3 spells CASSEMVRDWGNEQFF. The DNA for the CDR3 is TGCGCCAGCAGCGAAATGGTGCGGGACTGGGGCAATGAGCAGTTCTTC.

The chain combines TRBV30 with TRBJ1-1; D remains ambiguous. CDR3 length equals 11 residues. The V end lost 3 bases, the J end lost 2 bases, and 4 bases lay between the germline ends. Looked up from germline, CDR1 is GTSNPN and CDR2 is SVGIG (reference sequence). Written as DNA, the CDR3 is TGTGCCTGGAGGTCAAACACTGAAGCTTTCTTT. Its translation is CAWRSNTEAFF. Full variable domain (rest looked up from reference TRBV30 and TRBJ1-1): SQTIHQWPATLVQPVGSPLSLECTVEGTSNPNLYWYRQAAGRGLQLLFYSVGIGQISSEVPQNLSASRPQDRQFILSSKKLLLSDSGFYLCAWRSNTEAFFGQGTRLTVV.

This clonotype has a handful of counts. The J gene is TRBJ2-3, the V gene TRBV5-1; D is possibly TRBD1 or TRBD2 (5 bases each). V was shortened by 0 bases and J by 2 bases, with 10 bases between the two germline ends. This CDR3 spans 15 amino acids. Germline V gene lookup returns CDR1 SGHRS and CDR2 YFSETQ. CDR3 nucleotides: TGCGCCAGCAGCTTGGTTGTGGGGGTCACAGATACGCAGTATTTT. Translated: CASSLVVGVTDTQYF.

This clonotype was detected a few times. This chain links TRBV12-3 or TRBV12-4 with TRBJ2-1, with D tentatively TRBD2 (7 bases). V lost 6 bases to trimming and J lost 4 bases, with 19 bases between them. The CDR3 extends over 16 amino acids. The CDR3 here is CASSLLRGGRYNEQFF. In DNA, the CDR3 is TGTGCCAGCAGCCTGCTCAGGGGCGGGAGATACAATGAGCAGTTCTTC.

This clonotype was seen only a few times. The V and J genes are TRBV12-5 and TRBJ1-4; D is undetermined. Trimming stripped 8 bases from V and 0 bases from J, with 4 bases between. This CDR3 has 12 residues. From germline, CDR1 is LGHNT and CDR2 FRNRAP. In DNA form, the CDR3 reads TGTGCTAGTCACGCAACTAATGAAAAACTGTTTTTT. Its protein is CASHATNEKLFF.

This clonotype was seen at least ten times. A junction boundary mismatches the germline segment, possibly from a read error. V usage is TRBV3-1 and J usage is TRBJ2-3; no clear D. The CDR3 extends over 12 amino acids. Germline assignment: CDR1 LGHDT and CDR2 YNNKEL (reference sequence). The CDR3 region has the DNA TGCGCCAGCAGCCAAGTCGCAGATACGCAGTATTTT. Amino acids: CASSQVADTQYF.

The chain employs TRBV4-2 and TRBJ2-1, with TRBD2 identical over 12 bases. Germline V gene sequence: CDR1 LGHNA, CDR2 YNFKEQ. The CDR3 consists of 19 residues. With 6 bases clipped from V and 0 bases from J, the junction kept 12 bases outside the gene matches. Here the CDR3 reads CASSPKTSGGPSSYNEQFF. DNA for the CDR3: TGTGCCAGCAGTCCGAAAACTAGCGGGGGGCCAAGCTCCTACAATGAGCAGTTCTTC.

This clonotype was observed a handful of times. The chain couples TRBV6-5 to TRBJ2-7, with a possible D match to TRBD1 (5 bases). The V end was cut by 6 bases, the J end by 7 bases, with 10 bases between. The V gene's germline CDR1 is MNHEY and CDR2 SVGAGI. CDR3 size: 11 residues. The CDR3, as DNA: TGTGCCAGCAGAACAGGACGGGAGCAGTACTTC. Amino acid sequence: CASRTGREQYF.

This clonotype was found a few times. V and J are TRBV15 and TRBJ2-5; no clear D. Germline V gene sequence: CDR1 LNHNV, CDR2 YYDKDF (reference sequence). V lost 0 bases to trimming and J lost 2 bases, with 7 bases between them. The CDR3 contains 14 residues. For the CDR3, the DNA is TGTGCCACCAGCAGAGACCACGCGCAAGAGACCCAGTACTTC. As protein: CATSRDHAQETQYF.

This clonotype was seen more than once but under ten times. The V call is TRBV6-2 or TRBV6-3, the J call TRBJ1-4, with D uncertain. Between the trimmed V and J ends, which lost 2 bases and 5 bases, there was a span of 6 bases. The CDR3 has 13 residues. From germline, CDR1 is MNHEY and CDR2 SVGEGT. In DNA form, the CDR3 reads TGTGCCAGCAGTTACGCCGAAAATGAAAAACTGTTTTTT. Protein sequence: CASSYAENEKLFF.

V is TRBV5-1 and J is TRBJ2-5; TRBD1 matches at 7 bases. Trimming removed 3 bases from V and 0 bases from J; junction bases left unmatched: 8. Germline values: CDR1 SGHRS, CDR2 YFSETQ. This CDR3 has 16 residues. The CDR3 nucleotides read TGCGCCAGCAGCTCCGGGGACAGCTTCTACCAAGAGACCCAGTACTTC. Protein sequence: CASSSGDSFYQETQYF.

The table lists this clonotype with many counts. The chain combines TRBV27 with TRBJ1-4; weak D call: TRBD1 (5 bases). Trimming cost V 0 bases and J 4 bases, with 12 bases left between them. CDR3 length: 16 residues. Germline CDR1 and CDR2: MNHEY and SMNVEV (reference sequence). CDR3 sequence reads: CASSLSGTRGNEKLFF. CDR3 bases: TGTGCCAGCAGTTTATCAGGGACCCGGGGTAATGAAAAACTGTTTTTT.

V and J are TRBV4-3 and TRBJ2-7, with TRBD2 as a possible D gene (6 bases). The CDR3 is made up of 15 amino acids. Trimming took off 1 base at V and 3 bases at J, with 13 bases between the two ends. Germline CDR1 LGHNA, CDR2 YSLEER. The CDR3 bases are TGCGCCAGCAGCCAAGGAGGTCTGGGGGGCTACGAGCAGTACTTC. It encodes CASSQGGLGGYEQYF.